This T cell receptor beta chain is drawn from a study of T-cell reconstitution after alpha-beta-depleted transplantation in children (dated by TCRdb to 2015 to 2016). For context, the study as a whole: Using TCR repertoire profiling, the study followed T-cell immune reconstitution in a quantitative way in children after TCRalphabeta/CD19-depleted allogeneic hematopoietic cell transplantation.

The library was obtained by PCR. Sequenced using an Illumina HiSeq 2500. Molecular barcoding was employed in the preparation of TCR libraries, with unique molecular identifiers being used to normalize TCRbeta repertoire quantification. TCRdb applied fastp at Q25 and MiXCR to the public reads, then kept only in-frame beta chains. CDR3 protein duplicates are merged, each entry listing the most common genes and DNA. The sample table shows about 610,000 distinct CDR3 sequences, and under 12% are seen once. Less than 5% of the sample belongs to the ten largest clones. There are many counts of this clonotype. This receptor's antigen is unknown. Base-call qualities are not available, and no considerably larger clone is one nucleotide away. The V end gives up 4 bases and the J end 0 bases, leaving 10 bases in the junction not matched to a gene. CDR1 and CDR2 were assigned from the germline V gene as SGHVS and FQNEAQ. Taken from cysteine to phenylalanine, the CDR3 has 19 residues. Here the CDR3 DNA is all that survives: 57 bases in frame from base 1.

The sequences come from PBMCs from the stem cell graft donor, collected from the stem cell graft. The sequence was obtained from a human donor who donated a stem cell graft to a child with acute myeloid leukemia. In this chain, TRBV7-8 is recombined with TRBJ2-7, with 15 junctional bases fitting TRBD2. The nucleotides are TGTGCCAGCAGCTCTTTAAGGACTAGCGGGAGGGGGAGCTCCTACGAGCAGTACTTC. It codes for CASSSLRTSGRGSSYEQYF.